Shown below are 10 T cell receptor beta chains from a single sample sequenced in a study of blood T cell repertoires in COVID-19. Sequenced by immunoSEQ multiplex PCR; TCRdb stores in-frame clones only, minus some. The repertoire holds 250,000 to 350,000 clones, with approximately 91% as singletons. Sequenced sample: peripheral blood. The origin of the receptors is a woman aged 25 to 39 with COVID-19, enrolled during active disease.

This chain links TRBV4-1 with TRBJ1-1, with 7 positions matching TRBD1. The V gene end was trimmed by 0 bases and the J gene end by 1 base; junction bases not matched to a gene: 11. Per the germline V gene, CDR1 is MGHRA and CDR2 is YSYEKL. This CDR3 region has 18 residues. CDR3 DNA sequence: TGCGCCAGCAGCCAAGATTTGGGACCGGGACAGAGGAACACTGAAGCTTTCTTT. It is translated as CASSQDLGPGQRNTEAFF.

The table lists this clone with a count of one. This chain links TRBV9 with TRBJ2-3, with 8 bases matching TRBD2. This CDR3 region has 13 residues. V trimming: 7 bases; J trimming: 6 bases; junction bases outside the gene matches: 7. Germline V lookup: CDR1 SGDLS, CDR2 YYNGEE. Here the CDR3 DNA reads TGTGCCAGCGCGGGGGGCCTCGCCGATACGCAGTATTTT. As protein: CASAGGLADTQYF.

This clone occurred a few times. V is TRBV30 and J is TRBJ1-3, with TRBD1 matching over 9 bases. CDR3 length: 14 residues. The ends lost 3 bases at V and 4 bases at J; junction bases unmatched: 4. CDR1 is GTSNPN, CDR2 SVGIG, per germline (reference sequence). CDR3 amino acids: CAWSAGTGGNTIYF. In DNA, the CDR3 is TGTGCCTGGAGCGCCGGGACAGGGGGAAACACCATATATTTT.

The chain couples TRBV25-1 to TRBJ2-5; perhaps TRBD2 as D (5 bases). The CDR3 runs 10 residues. Germline V gene lookup returns CDR1 MGHDK and CDR2 SYGVNS. CDR3 coding DNA: TGTGCGGCAGGAGAGGGGACCCAGTACTTC. Translated: CAAGEGTQYF. Using reference TRBV25-1 and TRBJ2-5 for the parts outside the CDR3, the full variable domain is EADIYQTPRYLVIGTGKKITLECSQTMGHDKMYWYQQDPGMELHLIHYSYGVNSTEKGDLSSESTVSRIRTEHFPLTLESARPSHTSQYLCAAGEGTQYFGPGTRLLVL.

This clone was observed a handful of times. The V gene is TRBV28, the J gene TRBJ2-7, with TRBD2 matching 10 bases. Germline CDR1 reads MDHEN; CDR2 reads SYDVKM. V gave up 5 bases and J gave up 4 bases; unmatched junction bases: 8. This CDR3 is 15 amino acids long. Here the CDR3 reads CASSQLAGGVYEQYF. The CDR3 DNA reads TGTGCCAGCAGTCAGTTAGCGGGAGGTGTGTACGAGCAGTACTTC.

The V gene is TRBV11-2, the J gene TRBJ2-1; tentatively, D is TRBD2 (6 bases). Trimming took 5 bases from V and 3 from J, leaving 14 bases between them. The CDR3 loop spans 15 amino acids. Germline V gene data show CDR1 as SGHAT and CDR2 as FQNNGV. The CDR3 sequence: CASSPVGGDYNEQFF. The DNA for the CDR3 is TGTGCCAGCAGCCCAGTCGGCGGGGACTACAATGAGCAGTTCTTC.

The gene calls are TRBV30 and TRBJ1-5; 7 bases align to TRBD1. Germline V gene lookup returns CDR1 GTSNPN and CDR2 SVGIG (reference sequence). The V gene end was trimmed by 3 bases and the J gene end by 3 bases; junction bases not matched to a gene: 5. This CDR3 has 14 amino acids. The chain's CDR3 is CAWSAGTDNQPQHF. CDR3 bases: TGTGCCTGGAGCGCCGGGACAGACAATCAGCCCCAGCATTTT.

The CDR3 DNA reads as TGTGCCAGCAGCTCGGGACAGAACTATGGCTACACCTTC. It is translated as CASSSGQNYGYTF. The chain is built from TRBV6-6 and TRBJ1-2; 7 bases are shared with TRBD1. The germline gives CDR1 MNHNY, CDR2 SVGAGI (reference sequence). Trimming cost V 6 bases and J 2 bases; bases outside gene matches: 3. The length of the CDR3 is 13 residues.

There are a few counts of this clone. CDR3 coding DNA: TGCGCCAGCAGTGACGGCAGGAACTACGAGCAGTACTTC. Amino acids: CASSDGRNYEQYF. The rearrangement joins TRBV10-1 to TRBJ2-7; D is ambiguous. Deletions cut 3 bases from V and 3 bases from J, with 9 bases between. Germline assignment: CDR1 WNHNN and CDR2 SYGVQD (reference sequence). The CDR3 is 13 amino acids.

This clone appeared once. V and J are TRBV2 and TRBJ2-1; tentatively, D is TRBD2 (5 bases). The CDR3 runs to 15 residues. Germline assignment: CDR1 SNHLY and CDR2 FYNNEI. V dropped 6 bases and J dropped 0 bases, with 12 bases sitting between them. The CDR3 sequence: CASRRAMSSYNEQFF. CDR3 coding DNA: TGTGCCAGCAGGCGGGCCATGAGCTCCTACAATGAGCAGTTCTTC.